This T cell receptor beta chain was sequenced in a study of shared clonotypes between healthy human individuals. For the study at large: Contributing individuals were a couple of females and a few males aged 18 to 49. Study conclusions and caveats: Generation probability values for non-shared clonotypes were lower than those for clonotypes shared by all four donors.

CD45RO+ cells plus CCR7-negative CD45RA+ TemRA cells formed CD8 memory. Here immunoSEQ multiplex PCR was the method, and the copy in TCRdb shows in-frame clones only, minus some. The sample has about 380,000 clones, 96% seen once. The V end lost 5 bases, the J end lost 2 bases, and 15 bases lay between the germline ends. Germline CDR1 and CDR2: GTSNPN and SVGIG (reference sequence). This CDR3 spans 15 amino acids. For this clone: Its antigen is undetermined.

This receptor was identified in a man aged 25 to 45 in good health. V gene TRBV30 combines with J gene TRBJ1-4; possible D gene TRBD1, 5 bases. Sample: memory CD8+ T cells sorted from blood. Described subset: CD45RO+ cells pooled with CCR7-negative TemRA cells. CDR3 coding DNA: TGTGCCTGGCGCCTTCGAGGGGCGACTAATGAAAAACTGTTTTTT. It encodes CAWRLRGATNEKLFF.